The TCR beta chain under discussion was sequenced for a study of blood T cell repertoires in COVID-19. The ends lost 7 bases at V and 4 bases at J; junction bases unmatched: 7. CDR3 size: 14 residues. Germline CDR1 LGHNT, CDR2 FRNRAP. The age range of participants was about 18 to 100 years, with residence in about two dozen US areas. This clone was recorded once. Original handling: Using reference gene primer amplification, nucleated cell counts were estimated. TCRdb keeps only in-frame clones here, not all; method: immunoSEQ multiplex PCR. Clone size and the V and J calls come from that table; the DNA yielded D and trimming. The repertoire consists of about 480,000 clones, with 88% occurring once and the leading ten covering less than 2%.

Sequenced sample: PBMCs or T cells enriched from blood (not recorded which). The receptor was isolated from a woman in her 40s who had recovered from COVID-19. The chain joins TRBV12-5 to TRBJ1-5, with 7 nucleotides matching TRBD1. The CDR3 loop reads CASALGQQNQPQHF. DNA of the CDR3: TGTGCTAGTGCCCTGGGACAGCAAAATCAGCCCCAGCATTTT.